This TCR beta chain was recorded in a study of T cell repertoires in ileal Crohn's disease. The CDR3 length is 13 residues. V lost 10 bases to trimming and J lost 5 bases, with 17 bases between them. CDR1 MNHNS and CDR2 SASEGT come from the germline V gene. Some clones are missing from TCRdb's copy, which holds only in-frame ones; the method was immunoSEQ multiplex PCR. This table holds about 7,000 clones, more than 65% found once. This TCR was recovered from an adult with Crohn's disease. The chain has TRBV6-1 and TRBJ1-1; D is unclear. The sample taken for sequencing was ileal tissue. CDR3 nucleotide sequence: TGTGCCATTTCTGAAGACCCGGGGACTGAAGCTTTCTTT. Its protein is CAISEDPGTEAFF.